The present entry profiles one T cell receptor beta chain with its context. Its recognized antigen is unknown. Base qualities are not recorded, but no much larger clone differs from it by a single base. These data belong to a study of lymphopenia after photon versus proton radiotherapy (dated by TCRdb to about 2019). Study-level background: In patients with gastrointestinal tumors who developed high-grade lymphopenia, the study compared the immunological effects of photon radiation therapy with those of proton radiation therapy. The goal of the study was to characterize the differences between the two radiation modalities in how they affect the immune system. The cohort included approximately 22 patients with gastrointestinal tumors who developed lymphopenia after receiving either photon or proton therapy.

Paper-wide results and their limitations: Among patients across the cohort who died, overall survival time showed an inverse correlation with a larger post-nadir drop in TCR diversity. During treatment, patients who received photon therapy lost naive T cells and TCR diversity and gained effector/memory populations, whereas patients who received proton therapy remained relatively stable. Once the lymphocyte count had reached its nadir, the repertoires of photon-treated patients showed oligoclonal expansion, particularly of CD8+ Temra cells, and this expansion drove the decline in diversity. The survival association was assessed only in patients who died, and the authors presented better survival with proton therapy as a possibility rather than a demonstrated result.

The library came from the immunoSEQ multiplex PCR assay. Deep sequencing of rearranged TCR beta loci, alongside multiparametric flow cytometry, was used to profile T cell repertoires. Held by TCRdb, this immuneACCESS table contains in-frame sequences only and omits some clones. Under half of the omission traces to an unresolved V gene where checked; the cause of the rest is unknown. This sample holds roughly 64,000 clones; about 90% were observed only once. Of the sample, 9.5% to 15% is held by the ten largest clones. This TCR was recovered from a man older than 75 with esophageal cancer. Sequencing used peripheral blood, obtained from a patient treated with proton-based radiotherapy.

At the DNA level, the sequence is TGTGCCAGCTCGTGGGGGGACCGCTTAACCGGGGAGCTGTTTTTT. The translation is CASSWGDRLTGELFF. The V gene is TRBV6-5 and the J gene is TRBJ2-2; TRBD2 could be the D gene, as 6 bases match. From the germline V gene, CDR1 is MNHEY and CDR2 is SVGAGI. The CDR3 spans 15 residues, from the cysteine through the phenylalanine. This entry keeps only the CDR3 DNA: 45 bases, framed from base 1. Cut back by 8 bases and 5 bases, the V and J ends lie 18 bases apart.